The 10 T cell receptor beta chains given below trace back to one sample, sequenced in a study of regulatory T cells in long-lasting Graves disease. Regarding time point: newly diagnosed GD, antithyroid drugs for less than 3 months. TCR sequences were obtained from RNA taken from PBMCs. Combining iRepertoire HTBI primers with Arm-PCR of CDR3 regions, the authors built TCR beta libraries. TCRdb called the multiplex PCR reads again in MiXCR, with one record for every CDR3 protein. This sample has about 430,000 distinct CDR3 sequences, with 14% to 15% found just once. These data were also filed under a second study, of T cells in Graves' hyperthyroidism and ophthalmopathy.

The sample consisted of peripheral blood mononuclear cells (PBMCs), taken at new diagnosis, from a patient treated with antithyroid drugs. The receptors were sampled from a woman aged 35 to 49 with Graves disease.

The chain combines TRBV29-1 with TRBJ2-6; D call uncertain. The CDR3 runs 14 residues. The V gene's germline CDR1 is SQVTM and CDR2 ANQGSEA. V lost 1 base and J lost 3, with 7 bases in between. The CDR3 bases are TGCAGCGTTGAAGGTGGAATTGGGGCCAACGTCCTGACTTTC. Protein sequence: CSVEGGIGANVLTF.

In its sample, this clonotype was seen a few times. The J gene is TRBJ1-5, the V gene TRBV5-1; 8 bases fit TRBD1. Per germline, CDR1 SGHRS and CDR2 YFSETQ. There are 15 residues in the CDR3. With V trimmed by 1 base and J by 2 bases, 2 bases remained unmatched. Here the CDR3 DNA reads TGCGCCAGCAGCTTGACAGGGGGTCGCAATCAGCCCCAGCATTTT. It is translated as CASSLTGGRNQPQHF.

This clonotype was seen at least ten times. The V gene is TRBV30, the J gene TRBJ2-3; D may be TRBD1 (6 bases). The V end lost 1 base, the J end lost 1 base, and 9 bases lay between the germline ends. From germline, CDR1 is GTSNPN and CDR2 SVGIG (reference sequence). This CDR3 has 14 amino acids. CDR3 amino acids: CAWSAAGGTDTQYF. In DNA, the CDR3 is TGTGCCTGGAGTGCGGCAGGGGGCACAGATACGCAGTATTTT.

This clonotype was seen many times. This chain connects TRBV24-1 to TRBJ1-2, with D hard to call. Germline lookup yields CDR1 KGHDR and CDR2 SFDVKD. Trimming stripped 4 bases from V and 4 bases from J, with 12 bases between. The CDR3 consists of 14 residues. Here the CDR3 DNA reads TGTGCCACCAGTGACCCTATGACGCCCTATGGCTACACCTTC. It encodes CATSDPMTPYGYTF.

This clonotype showed up many times. This sequence joins TRBV6-2 or TRBV6-3 and TRBJ1-5; the match to TRBD1 covers 9 bases. This CDR3 contains 13 residues. The germline gives CDR1 MNHEY, CDR2 SVGEGT. Losses at the gene ends were 5 bases for V and 5 bases for J; bases not matched to a gene: 1. In DNA form, the CDR3 reads TGTGCCAGCAGTGGGGACAGGGATCAGCCCCAGCATTTT. This gives the protein CASSGDRDQPQHF.

This clonotype turned up a few times. V usage is TRBV20-1 and J usage is TRBJ1-1; D is perhaps TRBD1 (5 bases). V lost 5 bases to trimming and J lost 5 bases, with 9 bases between them. This CDR3 comprises 11 residues. The germline CDR1 and CDR2 sequences are DFQATT and SNEGSKA (reference sequence). CDR3 coding DNA: TGCAGTGCTTTGGGGGGGACTGAAGCTTTCTTT. Translating gives CSALGGTEAFF.

This clonotype was detected many times. The genes are TRBV28 and TRBJ1-1; possible D gene TRBD1, 6 bases. The CDR3 runs 13 residues. Germline CDR1 and CDR2: MDHEN and SYDVKM. V was trimmed by 5 bases and J by 6 bases, leaving 13 bases between them. CDR3 DNA: TGTGCCAGCAGTCTGGACAGAGGGGCTGAAGCTTTCTTT. This translates into CASSLDRGAEAFF.

This clonotype was observed many times. This sequence joins TRBV5-1 and TRBJ2-1; 9 positions match TRBD2. V dropped 0 bases and J dropped 3; count of bases not matched to a gene: 4. The CDR3 consists of 16 residues. Germline values: CDR1 SGHRS, CDR2 YFSETQ. CDR3 nucleotides: TGCGCCAGCAGCTTGGGGAGCGGGAGGAACTACAATGAGCAGTTCTTC. Translation: CASSLGSGRNYNEQFF.

This clonotype was observed a few times. One junction end does not reproduce the germline sequence, and a read error may be involved. The genes are TRBV20-1 and TRBJ2-3; D remains unclear. Germline-derived CDR1 and CDR2 are DFQATT and SNEGSKA (reference sequence). The CDR3 runs 13 residues. CDR3 nucleotides: TGCAGTGTTAGATGGCCTAGCACAGATACGCAGTATTTT. Encoded protein: CSVRWPSTDTQYF.

This clonotype was counted a few times. This chain uses TRBV24-1 with TRBJ2-1, with D possibly matching TRBD2 (7 bases). Trimming shortened V by 1 base and J by 6 bases, and 15 bases separated the two germline ends. The germline V gene encodes CDR1 KGHDR and CDR2 SFDVKD. The CDR3 is made up of 16 amino acids. CDR3 protein: CATSDFSGGGGNEQFF. CDR3 in DNA: TGTGCCACCAGTGATTTTTCGGGGGGCGGGGGCAATGAGCAGTTCTTC.